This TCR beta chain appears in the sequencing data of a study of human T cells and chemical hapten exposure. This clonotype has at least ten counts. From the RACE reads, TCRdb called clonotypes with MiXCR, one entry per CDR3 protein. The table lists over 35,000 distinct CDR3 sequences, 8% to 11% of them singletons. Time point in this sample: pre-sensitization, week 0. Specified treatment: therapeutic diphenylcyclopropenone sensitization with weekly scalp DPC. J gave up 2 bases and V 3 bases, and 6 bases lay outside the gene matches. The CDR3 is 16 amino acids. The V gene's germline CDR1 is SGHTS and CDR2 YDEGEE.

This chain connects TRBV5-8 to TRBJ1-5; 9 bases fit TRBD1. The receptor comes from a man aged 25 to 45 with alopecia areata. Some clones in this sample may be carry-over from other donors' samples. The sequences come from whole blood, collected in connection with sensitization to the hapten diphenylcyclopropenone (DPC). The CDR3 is CASSSWTGAGNQPQHF. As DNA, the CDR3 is TGTGCCAGCAGCTCTTGGACAGGGGCAGGCAATCAGCCCCAGCATTTT.